The text below deals with one T cell receptor beta chain. Its antigen is currently unknown. With 60 Vbeta and 13 Jbeta primers, the PCR was carried out. Sequencing was performed with immunoSEQ multiplex PCR; in TCRdb, only in-frame clones are kept and a portion is missing. The sample contains approximately 91,000 clones, around 64% of which appear only once. This CDR3 is built from 13 residues. CDR1 ENHRY and CDR2 SYGVKD come from the germline V gene. The ends were cut back, 8 bases at V and 1 base at J, with 8 bases in the middle. Participants comprised healthy donors of bone marrow. The data were taken from a study of cytomegalovirus exposure and HLA in healthy donors. Overall study results and limits: TRBV6-2, TRBV6-3 and other indistinguishable V segments were excluded. CMV serostatus was the only recorded immune exposure for donors.

The chain combines TRBV10-3 with TRBJ2-2; D not certain. This TCR derives from a human donor in good health. The sequenced material came from PBMCs. The CDR3 nucleotides are TGTGCCATCCCTTTCCTGAACACCGGGGAGCTGTTTTTT. This sequence encodes CAIPFLNTGELFF.